Sequencing of this TCR beta chain was carried out in a study of blood T cells in healthy people across ages. General study points: TCR beta diversity, measured per million T cells, fell in a roughly linear way with age. CMV status of donors was not determined, possibly confounding expanded clonotype changes.

With a J-beta primer mix and a sample-barcoded 5' primer, a second PCR ran about 7 to 12 cycles. TCRdb itself ran the 5' RACE reads through MiXCR, one entry per CDR3 protein. The sample holds 730,000 or so distinct CDR3 sequences; over 40% are singletons and the top ten take approximately 31%. The germline V gene has CDR1 SQVTM and CDR2 ANQGSEA. This CDR3 is built from 14 residues. V lost 5 bases to trimming and J lost 5 bases; unmatched junction nucleotides: 11. On this clonotype: Its specificity is unknown. A much larger clone differs from this one at a single base, so this may be a read error.

Sequenced material: blood. The genes are TRBV29-1 and TRBJ2-7; TRBD1 matches at 8 bases. The sequence was obtained from an older man in good health. CDR3 loop: CSVTGTGNPDEQYF. DNA of the CDR3: TGCAGCGTTACCGGGACAGGTAATCCCGACGAGCAGTACTTC.